This TCR beta chain derives from a study of beta chain features in type 1 diabetes. Findings and caveats of the study: Sequencing of cDNA might inflate the share of cells that strongly express TCR.

Expressed TCRB transcripts got sequenced, as all isolated RNA was reverse transcribed. TCRdb's table, derived via immunoSEQ multiplex PCR, lists solely in-frame clones and lacks some. The sample shows fewer than 150,000 clones, around 7% of them seen only once. At least ten counts were recorded for this clone. Its target is not known. V was pared by 5 bases and J by 2 bases, with 13 bases between. Germline V gives CDR1 SGHTA, CDR2 FQGTGA. The CDR3 totals 15 residues. The specimen was central memory CD4+ T cells from blood. The origin of this receptor is a woman in her 30s in good health. The chain uses TRBV7-3 and TRBJ2-1; no clear D. In DNA, the CDR3 is TGTGCCAGCAGCCAGTCCGCTTCCGCCTACAATGAGCAGTTCTTC. This sequence encodes CASSQSASAYNEQFF.